This T cell receptor (beta chain) came from a study of T cell responses to AZD1222 COVID-19 vaccine. Overall study results and limits: Along spike, vaccine-associated CD4 TCRs were found throughout, with dominance at 160-218 and 743-854.

A remark on this clone: Its antigen is still unknown.

J gave up 5 bases and V 2 bases, and 13 bases lay outside the gene matches. Germline V lookup: CDR1 KGHDR, CDR2 SFDVKD. CDR3 length: 17 amino acids. Sequencing used immunoSEQ multiplex PCR; TCRdb keeps in-frame clones, though not all of them. The top ten clones hold under 3.5% of a sample with about 140,000 clones, roughly 90% of them seen once. The receptor was isolated from an adult in good health. This material consisted of peripheral blood, taken on day 0 of AZD1222 vaccination. V gene TRBV24-1 combines with J gene TRBJ1-2; 7 nucleotides agree with TRBD1. The CDR3 loop is CATSDSQRAGGRYGYTF. In DNA form, the CDR3 reads TGTGCCACCAGTGATTCGCAGAGGGCAGGGGGTCGGTATGGCTACACCTTC.